This TCR beta chain was documented in a study of PD-L1 blockade in urothelial cancer. Study in general: Intravenous atezolizumab, 1,200 mg every 3 weeks, was begun by patients around 2014. Blood analysis occurred 3 weeks (second dose) and 6 weeks after treatment start. The median number of T cells present in blood samples was roughly 130,000.

Time point defined: peripheral blood 6 weeks after treatment start. The CDR3 covers 16 residues. The repertoire was sequenced with immunoSEQ multiplex PCR; TCRdb's copy has only in-frame clones and lacks some. The sample includes approximately 50,000 clones, 88% seen only once; the top ten take roughly 2.5%. The starting material was PBMCs, obtained around atezolizumab (anti-PD-L1) treatment. The rearrangement joins TRBV21-1 to TRBJ1-1. TRBV21-1 is flagged as a pseudogene. The TCR was taken from a man aged 55-75 years with urothelial cancer. The CDR3 protein is CASSKVAEGRDTEAFF. The CDR3 nucleotides read TGTGCCAGCAGCAAAGTCGCGGAGGGAAGGGACACTGAAGCTTTCTTT.